This entry lists 17 T cell receptor beta chains sequenced from one sample in a study of somatic mutations in cytotoxic T cells in rheumatoid arthritis. Data came from immunoSEQ multiplex PCR; TCRdb stores just in-frame clones and leaves some out. Of about 15,000 clones listed, about 69% are singletons. The sample was CD8+ T cells sorted from blood. These TCRs come from an adult with rheumatoid arthritis.

The table lists this clone with a few counts. This chain links TRBV30 with TRBJ2-7; 7 positions match TRBD1. Trimming cost V 5 bases and J 6 bases; bases outside gene matches: 13. This CDR3 is built from 14 residues. CDR1 is GTSNPN, CDR2 SVGIG, per germline (reference sequence). The chain's CDR3 is CAWGGQDGVLEQYF. CDR3 sequence (DNA): TGTGCCTGGGGAGGACAGGACGGGGTCCTCGAGCAGTACTTC.

The chain joins TRBV7-9 to TRBJ1-5; D ambiguous. CDR1 is SEHNR, CDR2 FQNEAQ, per germline (reference sequence). The CDR3 covers 11 residues. Trimming took off 3 bases at V and 10 bases at J, with 7 bases between the two ends. In DNA form, the CDR3 reads TGTGCCAGCAGCTTTCTTTGCCCCCAGCATTTT. Amino acids: CASSFLCPQHF. Supplemented by reference TRBV7-9 and TRBJ1-5, the full variable domain reads DTGVSQNPRHKITKRGQNVTFRCDPISEHNRLYWYRQTLGQGPEFLTYFQNEAQLEKSRLLSDRFSAERPKGSFSTLEIQRTEQGDSAMYLCASSFLCPQHFGDGTRLSIL.

A few counts support this clone. The chain has TRBV2 and TRBJ2-7; 8 nucleotides line up with TRBD2. The length of the CDR3 is 15 residues. Trimming took 1 base from V and 0 from J; bases not matched to a gene: 2. Germline values: CDR1 SNHLY, CDR2 FYNNEI. CDR3 sequence: CASSEGGGSSYEQYF. CDR3 sequence (DNA): TGTGCCAGCAGTGAAGGCGGGGGGAGCTCCTACGAGCAGTACTTC.

The V and J genes are TRBV10-3 and TRBJ1-2, with 10 bases lining up with TRBD1. Germline CDR1 ENHRY, CDR2 SYGVKD. The V gene end was trimmed by 3 bases and the J gene end by 5 bases; junction bases not matched to a gene: 3. CDR3 length: 14 amino acids. The CDR3 DNA sequence: TGTGCCATCAGTGAAGGGACAGGGGCTTATGGCTACACCTTC. Encoded protein: CAISEGTGAYGYTF.

About this clone: The sample carries other DNA sequences with the same CDR3. This chain links TRBV7-6 with TRBJ2-7; D tentatively fits TRBD1 or TRBD2 (5 bases each). CDR1 and CDR2 from the germline V gene are SGHVS and FNYEAQ. V dropped 4 bases and J dropped 3 bases, with 10 bases sitting between them. The CDR3 extends over 13 amino acids. The CDR3 sequence: CASSSGPNYEQYF. The DNA for the CDR3 is TGTGCCAGCAGCTCGGGACCGAACTACGAGCAGTACTTC.

The V call is TRBV7-6, the J call TRBJ2-1; tentative D call: TRBD2 (5 bases). CDR3 length: 13 residues. The V gene lost 3 bases and the J gene lost 9 bases, with 12 bases spanning the gap. Germline CDR1 SGHVS, CDR2 FNYEAQ. The CDR3 sequence: CASSLTGSGEQFF. The CDR3 nucleotides read TGTGCCAGCAGCTTGACGGGGTCCGGTGAGCAGTTCTTC.

This clone occurred once. J is TRBJ1-5 and V is TRBV6-4; D is undetermined. CDR3 length: 13 amino acids. Germline CDR1 is MRHNA and CDR2 is SNTAGT. The V end was cut by 5 bases, the J end by 4 bases, with 9 bases between. CDR3 DNA: TGTGCCAGCAGTTCGGCGGAAAATCAGCCCCAGCATTTT. Translated: CASSSAENQPQHF.

The V gene is TRBV13, the J gene TRBJ2-7, with 13 bases aligning to TRBD2. From germline, CDR1 is PRHDT and CDR2 FYEKMQ (reference sequence). The CDR3 spans 14 residues. The junction had 4 bases not matched to a gene; V was cut back by 6 bases and J by 5 bases. The CDR3 bases are TGTGCCAGCAGACTAGCGGGAGGGACCCACGAGCAGTACTTC. It specifies CASRLAGGTHEQYF.

This chain uses TRBV6-1 with TRBJ1-2; 7 bases line up with TRBD1. Per the germline V gene, CDR1 is MNHNS and CDR2 is SASEGT. The V segment lost 0 bases and the J segment 8 bases; nucleotides outside the gene matches: 12. The length of the CDR3 is 16 residues. Here the CDR3 reads CASSEAEGQLFRGYTF. In DNA form, the CDR3 reads TGTGCCAGCAGTGAAGCGGAGGGACAGCTTTTTAGAGGCTACACCTTC.

The rearrangement joins TRBV13 to TRBJ1-2; the D is unclear. Germline V gene lookup returns CDR1 PRHDT and CDR2 FYEKMQ (reference sequence). V was cut by 4 bases and J by 5 bases, with 5 bases left in between. The CDR3 covers 11 residues. The CDR3 DNA follows: TGTGCCAGCAGCTCGTTATATGGCTACACCTTC. It yields the protein CASSSLYGYTF.

V and J are TRBV4-2 and TRBJ2-7, with a tentative D call TRBD2 (6 bases). V was trimmed by 3 bases and J by 1 base, leaving 16 bases between them. Germline V gene data show CDR1 as LGHNA and CDR2 as YNFKEQ. CDR3 length equals 16 residues. The CDR3 here is CASSQIAEAPSYEQYF. CDR3 DNA: TGTGCCAGCAGCCAGATAGCGGAGGCCCCTTCCTACGAGCAGTACTTC.

This chain links TRBV15 with TRBJ1-3; 7 nucleotides line up with TRBD1. V dropped 3 bases and J dropped 2; count of bases not matched to a gene: 4. Per the germline V gene, CDR1 is LNHNV and CDR2 is YYDKDF (reference sequence). The CDR3 runs to 15 residues. CDR3 amino acids: CATSSDRDPGNTIYF. In DNA form, the CDR3 reads TGTGCCACCAGCAGCGACAGGGATCCTGGAAACACCATATATTTT.

The chain is built from TRBV5-1 and TRBJ2-1; TRBD2 matches at 13 bases. The germline V gene encodes CDR1 SGHRS and CDR2 YFSETQ. This CDR3 has 14 amino acids. J lost 6 bases, V lost 4 bases, and 1 base had no gene match. CDR3 DNA sequence: TGCGCCAGCAGCACTAGCGGGGGGGTCAATGAGCAGTTCTTC. As protein: CASSTSGGVNEQFF.

The V gene is TRBV6-6, the J gene TRBJ2-1, with D maybe TRBD1 (6 bases). The CDR3 loop spans 11 amino acids. V shed 11 bases and J shed 7 bases, with 12 bases lying between them. CDR1 is MNHNY and CDR2 is SVGAGI in the germline V gene (reference sequence). The CDR3 nucleotides read TGTGCCGTCCTAGGGGGTAATGAGCAGTTCTTC. This encodes CAVLGGNEQFF.

CDR3 sequence reads: CASSLPVSSYNEQFF. Here the CDR3 DNA reads TGTGCCAGCAGCCTTCCGGTCAGCTCCTACAATGAGCAGTTCTTC. The chain employs TRBV14 and TRBJ2-1; no clear D gene. CDR3 size: 15 residues. Germline V gene sequence: CDR1 SGHDN, CDR2 FVKESK. Trimming took 4 bases from V and 0 from J, leaving 10 bases between them. Full variable domain (missing parts from reference TRBV14 and TRBJ2-1): EAGVTQFPSHSVIEKGQTVTLRCDPISGHDNLYWYRRVMGKEIKFLLHFVKESKQDESGMPNNRFLAERTGGTYSTLKVQPAELEDSGVYFCASSLPVSSYNEQFFGPGTRLTVL.

The genes are TRBV4-1 and TRBJ1-5, with TRBD1 matching over 9 bases. CDR1 and CDR2 (germline): MGHRA, YSYEKL. J was trimmed by 6 bases and V by 3 bases; bases with no gene match: 9. CDR3 size: 16 residues. In DNA form, the CDR3 reads TGCGCCAGCAGCCATGAAACAGGGGGCGTGGGTCAGCCCCAGCATTTT. Amino acids: CASSHETGGVGQPQHF.

The rearrangement joins TRBV7-9 to TRBJ2-5; 8 nucleotides match TRBD1. The CDR3 totals 15 residues. Per germline, CDR1 SEHNR and CDR2 FQNEAQ (reference sequence). V shed 5 bases, J shed 7 bases, and the junction held 12 bases outside the gene matches. The CDR3 is CASSLGQGSVGTQYF. CDR3 nucleotides: TGTGCCAGCAGCCTCGGACAGGGATCCGTCGGGACCCAGTACTTC.